One sample yielded the 18 T cell receptor beta chains listed below, sequenced in a study of molecular identifiers for immune sequencing clone quantification. TCRdb redid the calling of the PCR reads with MiXCR, one entry per CDR3 protein. The data hold 300,000 to 350,000 distinct CDR3 sequences, with over 20% observed a single time. Sequencing was carried out using naive CD8+ T cells from blood, with Jurkat cell RNA spiked in. Described subset: FACS-sorted CD8+CD4-CCR7+CD45RA+ naive T cells. These receptors all stem from a human donor in good health. Some libraries in this study had Jurkat cell RNA spiked in.

This clonotype was counted many times. This chain joins TRBV7-2 and TRBJ1-2; TRBD1 agrees at 10 bases. The junction had 12 bases not matched to a gene; V was cut back by 4 bases and J by 4 bases. The CDR3 contains 17 residues. In germline, CDR1 is SGHTA, CDR2 FQGNSA. CDR3 DNA sequence: TGTGCCAGCAGCTCAGGGACAGGGGTTATGGATGGCTATGGCTACACCTTC. It specifies CASSSGTGVMDGYGYTF.

Regarding this clonotype: A much bigger clone sits one base away, suggesting this may be a read error. The chain uses TRBV12-3 or TRBV12-4 and TRBJ2-7; D perhaps matches TRBD1 (5 bases). V lost 3 bases and J lost 0, with 9 bases in between. This CDR3 spans 14 amino acids. CDR3 nucleotides: TGTGCCAGCAGTTTGCAGGACAACTCCTACGAGCAGTACTTC. It specifies CASSLQDNSYEQYF.

In this sample, this clonotype turned up many times. This chain links TRBV6-5 with TRBJ1-4; D is possibly TRBD1 (6 bases). V was shortened by 6 bases and J by 10 bases, with 12 bases between the two germline ends. The CDR3 extends over 12 amino acids. The germline V gene has CDR1 MNHEY and CDR2 SVGAGI. As DNA, the CDR3 is TGTGCCAGCAGCGGTACAGGGATAAAACTGTTTTTT. It yields the protein CASSGTGIKLFF.

This clonotype was recorded a few times. A read error may explain this, as a much larger clone is one base away. V gene TRBV7-2 combines with J gene TRBJ2-2; the D gene is possibly TRBD2 (5 bases). The CDR3 length is 12 residues. CDR1 SGHTA and CDR2 FQGNSA come from the germline V gene. CDR3 sequence (DNA): TGTGCCAGCAGCTTAGCGGCCGGGGAGCTGGTTTTT. This translates into CASSLAAGELVF.

This clonotype was observed many times. J is TRBJ1-1 and V is TRBV2, with D possibly being TRBD1 (5 bases). Germline V CDR1 and CDR2: SNHLY, FYNNEI. V shed 6 bases and J shed 3 bases, with 14 bases lying between them. This CDR3 spans 14 amino acids. The CDR3 bases are TGTGCCAGCAGGGGACTGGGTAGGGACACTGAAGCTTTCTTT. Amino acid sequence: CASRGLGRDTEAFF.

This clonotype was seen at least ten times. V is TRBV28 and J is TRBJ1-1, with D unclear. Germline CDR1 is MDHEN and CDR2 is SYDVKM. The V and J ends lost 7 bases and 1 base respectively, with 7 bases between them. The length of the CDR3 is 12 residues. DNA of the CDR3: TGTGCCAGCACTGAGGAGAACACTGAAGCTTTCTTT. It translates to CASTEENTEAFF. The full variable domain, its missing parts supplied by reference TRBV28 and TRBJ1-1, is DVKVTQSSRYLVKRTGEKVFLECVQDMDHENMFWYRQDPGLGLRLIYFSYDVKMKEKGDIPEGYSVSREKKERFSLILESASTNQTSMYLCASTEENTEAFFGQGTRLTVV.

This clonotype appeared many times. V is TRBV5-6 and J is TRBJ1-1; D possibly corresponds to TRBD1 (6 bases). There are 15 residues in the CDR3. Germline V gene lookup returns CDR1 SGHDT and CDR2 YYEEEE. V gave up 0 bases and J gave up 3 bases, with 12 bases separating them. Here the CDR3 DNA reads TGTGCCAGCAGCTTGGCGGCGGGACAACACACTGAAGCTTTCTTT. It specifies CASSLAAGQHTEAFF.

The rearrangement uses TRBV5-1 and TRBJ2-6; D is undetermined. The CDR3 runs 15 residues. Between the trimmed V and J ends, which lost 6 bases and 0 bases, there was a span of 10 bases. CDR1 is SGHRS and CDR2 is YFSETQ in the germline V gene. DNA for the CDR3: TGCGCCAGCAACAATCAAGGCTCTGGGGCCAACGTCCTGACTTTC. It specifies CASNNQGSGANVLTF.

In this sample, this clonotype turned up many times. V gene TRBV7-9 combines with J gene TRBJ1-1; 11 bases match TRBD1. The ends lost 5 bases at V and 4 bases at J; junction bases unmatched: 6. The CDR3 is made up of 15 amino acids. In germline, CDR1 is SEHNR, CDR2 FQNEAQ (reference sequence). CDR3 loop: CASSRGQGVTTEAFF. The CDR3 DNA sequence: TGTGCCAGCAGCCGGGGACAGGGGGTAACCACTGAAGCTTTCTTT.

This clonotype was seen a handful of times. The chain carries TRBV20-1 and TRBJ1-6; D not resolved. V was trimmed by 6 bases and J by 8 bases, leaving 14 bases between them. The CDR3 runs to 13 residues. The germline V gene encodes CDR1 DFQATT and CDR2 SNEGSKA (reference sequence). The CDR3 protein is CSAKSDTHSPLHF. CDR3 sequence (DNA): TGCAGTGCCAAGTCAGATACCCATTCACCCCTCCACTTT.

This clonotype has a count of ten or more. The J gene is TRBJ2-7, the V gene TRBV6-2 or TRBV6-3, with 11 bases matching TRBD2. The CDR3 runs 15 residues. Trimming took 4 bases from V and 5 from J; bases not matched to a gene: 7. Germline CDR1 and CDR2: MNHEY and SVGEGT. CDR3 loop: CASSSTLAGADEQYF. In DNA, the CDR3 is TGTGCCAGCAGTTCTACACTAGCGGGAGCCGACGAGCAGTACTTC.

This clonotype was recorded at least ten times. The chain joins TRBV9 to TRBJ1-4; a possible D gene is TRBD1 (6 bases). The CDR3 extends over 15 amino acids. Germline CDR1 and CDR2: SGDLS and YYNGEE. V was pared by 2 bases and J by 2 bases, with 10 bases between. The CDR3 coding sequence is TGTGCCAGCAGCGTTGGCAGGGGTACTAATGAAAAACTGTTTTTT. Its protein product is CASSVGRGTNEKLFF.

This clonotype occurred many times. The chain employs TRBV5-1 and TRBJ1-1, with 7 bases fitting TRBD1. The V gene end was trimmed by 4 bases and the J gene end by 7 bases; junction bases not matched to a gene: 4. CDR1 is SGHRS and CDR2 is YFSETQ in the germline V gene. The CDR3 length is 12 residues. For the CDR3, the DNA is TGCGCCAGCAGCCACGGGACAGATGAAGCTTTCTTT. Translating it yields CASSHGTDEAFF. The entire variable domain, with the rest obtained from reference TRBV5-1 and TRBJ1-1, is as follows: KAGVTQTPRYLIKTRGQQVTLSCSPISGHRSVSWYQQTPGQGLQFLFEYFSETQRNKGNFPGRFSGRQFSNSRSEMNVSTLELGDSALYLCASSHGTDEAFFGQGTRLTVV.

This clonotype was seen at least ten times. V and J are TRBV29-1 and TRBJ2-5; D is uncertain. V was pared by 6 bases and J by 4 bases, with 18 bases between. Per the germline V gene, CDR1 is SQVTM and CDR2 is ANQGSEA. This CDR3 region has 14 residues. CDR3 loop: CSVVPGTVGETQYF. CDR3 DNA sequence: TGCAGCGTCGTCCCGGGCACAGTGGGAGAGACCCAGTACTTC.

With respect to this clonotype: Being one base from a much bigger clone, this may be a read error. This rearrangement joins TRBV30 to TRBJ2-1; maybe TRBD2 (6 bases). V lost 5 bases to trimming and J lost 5 bases, with 19 bases between them. Per the germline V gene, CDR1 is GTSNPN and CDR2 is SVGIG (reference sequence). The CDR3 is made up of 15 amino acids. This CDR3 reads CAWGETGVGNNEQFF. CDR3 DNA sequence: TGTGCCTGGGGGGAAACGGGAGTAGGCAACAATGAGCAGTTCTTC.

This clonotype was counted ten times or more. The chain recombines TRBV2 with TRBJ2-7; D is possibly TRBD1 (5 bases). V lost 7 bases to trimming and J lost 2 bases, with 21 bases between them. CDR3 length equals 16 residues. Looked up from germline, CDR1 is SNHLY and CDR2 is FYNNEI. CDR3 DNA: TGTGCCAGCACCCCGAATGGGGCAGGTCGTGCCTACGAGCAGTACTTC. Translation gives CASTPNGAGRAYEQYF.

The sample holds many counts of this clonotype. The chain joins TRBV19 to TRBJ2-2, with D perhaps TRBD1 (6 bases). Deletions cut 6 bases from V and 6 bases from J, with 14 bases between. The CDR3 is made up of 14 amino acids. Germline V gene lookup returns CDR1 LNHDA and CDR2 SQIVND (reference sequence). The CDR3 nucleotides are TGTGCCAGTAGCCAAGGGACAACGCCCGGGGAGCTGTTTTTT. Amino acid sequence: CASSQGTTPGELFF.

In this sample, this clonotype turned up many times. This chain connects TRBV9 to TRBJ1-5, with D tentatively TRBD1 (5 bases). The V and J ends lost 4 bases and 0 bases respectively, with 14 bases between them. Germline loops: CDR1 SGDLS, CDR2 YYNGEE. CDR3 length equals 16 residues. CDR3 DNA: TGTGCCAGCAGCCCAACAGGAGATATTAGCAATCAGCCCCAGCATTTT. Amino acids: CASSPTGDISNQPQHF.